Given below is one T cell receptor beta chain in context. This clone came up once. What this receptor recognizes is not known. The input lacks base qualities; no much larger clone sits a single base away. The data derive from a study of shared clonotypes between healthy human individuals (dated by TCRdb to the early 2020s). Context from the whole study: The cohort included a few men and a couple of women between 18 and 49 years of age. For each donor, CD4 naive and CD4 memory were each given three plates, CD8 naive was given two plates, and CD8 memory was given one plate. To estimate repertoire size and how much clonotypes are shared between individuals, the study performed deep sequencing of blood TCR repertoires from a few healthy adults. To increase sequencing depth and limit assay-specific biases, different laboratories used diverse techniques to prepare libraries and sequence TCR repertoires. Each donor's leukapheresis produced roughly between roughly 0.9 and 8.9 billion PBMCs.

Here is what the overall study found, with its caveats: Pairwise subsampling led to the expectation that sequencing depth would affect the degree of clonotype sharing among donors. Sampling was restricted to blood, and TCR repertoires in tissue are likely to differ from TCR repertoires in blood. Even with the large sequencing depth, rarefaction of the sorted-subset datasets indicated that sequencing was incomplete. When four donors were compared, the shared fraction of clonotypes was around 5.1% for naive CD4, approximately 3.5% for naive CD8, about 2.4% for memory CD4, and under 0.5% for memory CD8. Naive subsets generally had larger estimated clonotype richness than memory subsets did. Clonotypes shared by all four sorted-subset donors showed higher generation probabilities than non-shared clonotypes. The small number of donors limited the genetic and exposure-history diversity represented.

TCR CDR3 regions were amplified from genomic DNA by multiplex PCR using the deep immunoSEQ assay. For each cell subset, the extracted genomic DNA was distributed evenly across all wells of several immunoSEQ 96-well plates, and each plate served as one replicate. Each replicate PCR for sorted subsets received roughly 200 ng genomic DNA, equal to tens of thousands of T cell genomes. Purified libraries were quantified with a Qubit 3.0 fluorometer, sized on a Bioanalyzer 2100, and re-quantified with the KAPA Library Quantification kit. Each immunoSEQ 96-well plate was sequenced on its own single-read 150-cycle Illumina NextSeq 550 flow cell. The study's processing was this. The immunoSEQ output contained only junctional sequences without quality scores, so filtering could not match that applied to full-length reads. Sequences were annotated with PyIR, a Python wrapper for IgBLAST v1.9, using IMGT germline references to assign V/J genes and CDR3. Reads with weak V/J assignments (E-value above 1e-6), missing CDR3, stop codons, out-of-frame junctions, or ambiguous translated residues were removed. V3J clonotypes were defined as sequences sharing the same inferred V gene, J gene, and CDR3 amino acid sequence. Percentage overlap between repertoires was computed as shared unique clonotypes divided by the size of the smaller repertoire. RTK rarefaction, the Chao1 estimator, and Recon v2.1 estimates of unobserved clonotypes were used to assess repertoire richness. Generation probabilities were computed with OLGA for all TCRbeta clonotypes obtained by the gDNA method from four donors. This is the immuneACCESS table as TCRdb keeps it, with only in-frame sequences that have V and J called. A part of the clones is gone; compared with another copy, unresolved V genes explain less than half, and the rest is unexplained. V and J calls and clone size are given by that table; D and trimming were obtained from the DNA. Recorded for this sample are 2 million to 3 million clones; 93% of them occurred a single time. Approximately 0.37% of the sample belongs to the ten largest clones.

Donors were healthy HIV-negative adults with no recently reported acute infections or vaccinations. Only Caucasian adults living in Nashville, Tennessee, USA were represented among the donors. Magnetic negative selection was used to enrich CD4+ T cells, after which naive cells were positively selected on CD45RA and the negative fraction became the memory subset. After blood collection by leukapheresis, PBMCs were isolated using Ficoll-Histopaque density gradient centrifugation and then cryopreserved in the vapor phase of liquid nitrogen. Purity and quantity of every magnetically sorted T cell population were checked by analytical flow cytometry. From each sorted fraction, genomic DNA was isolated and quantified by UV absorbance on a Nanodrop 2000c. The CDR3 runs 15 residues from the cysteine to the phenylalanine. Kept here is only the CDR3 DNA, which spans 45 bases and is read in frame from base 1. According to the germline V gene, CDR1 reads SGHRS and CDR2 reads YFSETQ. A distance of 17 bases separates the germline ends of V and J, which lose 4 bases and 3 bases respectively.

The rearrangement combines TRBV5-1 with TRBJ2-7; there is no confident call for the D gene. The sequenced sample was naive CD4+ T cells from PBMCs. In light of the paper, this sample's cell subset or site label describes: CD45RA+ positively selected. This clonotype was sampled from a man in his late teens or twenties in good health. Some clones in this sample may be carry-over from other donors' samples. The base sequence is TGCGCCAGCAGCCCAGACACCTCAGGCCTCTACGAGCAGTACTTC. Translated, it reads CASSPDTSGLYEQYF.